This T cell receptor (beta chain) derives from a study of blood T cell repertoires in COVID-19. About the research overall: Acute-phase and convalescent COVID-19 samples originated in the United States, Italy and Spain.

This table comes from immunoSEQ multiplex PCR, and its TCRdb copy is limited to in-frame clones, with some not included. Counted here are 150,000 to 200,000 clones, roughly 84% occurring once; the ten biggest clones make up approximately 2.5%. V was clipped by 2 bases and J by 4 bases; unmatched bases: 3. The length of the CDR3 is 14 residues. Germline values: CDR1 MGHRA, CDR2 YSYEKL. This clone was seen only once. The sequence was obtained from a human donor with acute or convalescent COVID-19. The donor label of this sample is uncertain. Input material: peripheral blood. This sequence joins TRBV4-1 and TRBJ2-5; 8 bases match TRBD1. CDR3 protein: CASSQQGTGETQYF. The CDR3 coding sequence is TGCGCCAGCAGCCAACAGGGGACAGGAGAGACCCAGTACTTC.